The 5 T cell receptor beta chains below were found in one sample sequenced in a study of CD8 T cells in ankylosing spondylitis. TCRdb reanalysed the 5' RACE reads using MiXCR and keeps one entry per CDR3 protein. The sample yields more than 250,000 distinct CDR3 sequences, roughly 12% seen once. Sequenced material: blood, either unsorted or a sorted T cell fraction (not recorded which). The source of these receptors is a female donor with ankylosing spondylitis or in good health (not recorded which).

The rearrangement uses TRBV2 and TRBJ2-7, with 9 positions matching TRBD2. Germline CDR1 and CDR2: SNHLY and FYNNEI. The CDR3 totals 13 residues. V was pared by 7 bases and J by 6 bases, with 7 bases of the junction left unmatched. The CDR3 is CASKPSGVSEQYF. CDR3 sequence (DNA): TGTGCCAGCAAGCCTAGCGGGGTCTCCGAGCAGTACTTC. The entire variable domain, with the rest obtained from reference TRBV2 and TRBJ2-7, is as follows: EPEVTQTPSHQVTQMGQEVILRCVPISNHLYFYWYRQILGQKVEFLVSFYNNEISEKSEIFDDQFSVERPDGSNFTLKIRSTKLEDSAMYFCASKPSGVSEQYFGPGTRLTVT.

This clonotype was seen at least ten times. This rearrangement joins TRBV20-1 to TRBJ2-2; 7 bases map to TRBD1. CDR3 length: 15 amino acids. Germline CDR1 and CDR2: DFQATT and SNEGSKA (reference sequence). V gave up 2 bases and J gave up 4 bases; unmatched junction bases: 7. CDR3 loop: CSARILTGITGELFF. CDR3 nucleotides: TGCAGTGCTAGAATTTTGACAGGGATCACCGGGGAGCTGTTTTTT.

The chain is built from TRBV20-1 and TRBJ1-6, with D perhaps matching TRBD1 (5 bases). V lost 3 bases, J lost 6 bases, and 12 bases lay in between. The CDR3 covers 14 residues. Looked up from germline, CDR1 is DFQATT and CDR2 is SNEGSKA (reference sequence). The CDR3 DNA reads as TGCAGTGCTAGCGCAGGGTTTTCTAATTCACCCCTCCACTTT. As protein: CSASAGFSNSPLHF.

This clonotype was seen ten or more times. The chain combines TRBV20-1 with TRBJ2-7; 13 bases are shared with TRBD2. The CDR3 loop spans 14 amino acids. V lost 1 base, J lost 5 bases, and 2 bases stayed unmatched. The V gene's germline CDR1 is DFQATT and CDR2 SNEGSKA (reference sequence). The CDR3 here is CSARGLAGGHEQYF. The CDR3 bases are TGCAGTGCTAGAGGACTAGCGGGAGGCCACGAGCAGTACTTC.

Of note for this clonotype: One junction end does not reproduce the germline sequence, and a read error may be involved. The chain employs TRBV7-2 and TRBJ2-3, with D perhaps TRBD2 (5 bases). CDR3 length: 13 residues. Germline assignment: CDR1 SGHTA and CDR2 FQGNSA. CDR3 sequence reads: CDSSYVSGDTQYF. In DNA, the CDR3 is TGTGACAGCAGCTACGTCAGCGGAGATACGCAGTATTTT.